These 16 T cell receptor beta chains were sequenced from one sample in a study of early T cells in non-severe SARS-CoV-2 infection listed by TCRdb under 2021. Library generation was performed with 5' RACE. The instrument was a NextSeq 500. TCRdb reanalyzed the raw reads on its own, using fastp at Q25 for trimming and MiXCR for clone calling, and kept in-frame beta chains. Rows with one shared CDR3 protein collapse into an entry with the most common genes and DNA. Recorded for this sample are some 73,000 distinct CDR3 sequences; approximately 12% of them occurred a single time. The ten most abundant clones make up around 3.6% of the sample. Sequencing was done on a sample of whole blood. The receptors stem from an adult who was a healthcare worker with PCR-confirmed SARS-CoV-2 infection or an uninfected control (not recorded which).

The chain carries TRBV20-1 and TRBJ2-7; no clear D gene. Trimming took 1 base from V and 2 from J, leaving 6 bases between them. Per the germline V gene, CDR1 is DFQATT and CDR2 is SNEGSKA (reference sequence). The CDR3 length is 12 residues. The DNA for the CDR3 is TGCAGTGCTAGAGCTAGGGCCTACGAGCAGTACTTC. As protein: CSARARAYEQYF.

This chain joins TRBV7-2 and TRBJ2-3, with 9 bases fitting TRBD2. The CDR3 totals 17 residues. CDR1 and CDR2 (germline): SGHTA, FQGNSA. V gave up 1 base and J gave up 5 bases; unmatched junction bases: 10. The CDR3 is CASSLEGSGSGRDTQYF. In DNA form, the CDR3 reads TGTGCCAGCAGCTTAGAAGGTAGCGGGAGTGGTAGAGATACGCAGTATTTT. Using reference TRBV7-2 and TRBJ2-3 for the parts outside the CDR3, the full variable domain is GAGVSQSPSNKVTEKGKDVELRCDPISGHTALYWYRQSLGQGLEFLIYFQGNSAPDKSGLPSDRFSAERTGGSVSTLTIQRTQQEDSAVYLCASSLEGSGSGRDTQYFGPGTRLTVL.

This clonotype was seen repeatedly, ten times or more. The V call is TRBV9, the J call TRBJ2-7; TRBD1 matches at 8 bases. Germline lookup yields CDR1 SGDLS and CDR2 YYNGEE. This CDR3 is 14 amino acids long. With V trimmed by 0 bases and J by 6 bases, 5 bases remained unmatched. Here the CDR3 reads CASSVVAGGGEQYF. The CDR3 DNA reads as TGTGCCAGCAGCGTAGTGGCAGGGGGCGGCGAGCAGTACTTC. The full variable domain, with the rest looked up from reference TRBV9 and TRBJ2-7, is DSGVTQTPKHLITATGQRVTLRCSPRSGDLSVYWYQQSLDQGLQFLIQYYNGEERAKGNILERFSAQQFPDLHSELNLSSLELGDSALYFCASSVVAGGGEQYFGPGTRLTVT.

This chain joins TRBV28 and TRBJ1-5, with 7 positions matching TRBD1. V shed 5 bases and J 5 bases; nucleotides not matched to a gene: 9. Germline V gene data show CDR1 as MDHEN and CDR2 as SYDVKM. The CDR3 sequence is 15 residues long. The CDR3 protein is CASSGDSPGYQPQHF. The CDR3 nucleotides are TGTGCCAGCAGTGGGGACAGCCCCGGCTATCAGCCCCAGCATTTT. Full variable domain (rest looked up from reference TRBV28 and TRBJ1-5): DVKVTQSSRYLVKRTGEKVFLECVQDMDHENMFWYRQDPGLGLRLIYFSYDVKMKEKGDIPEGYSVSREKKERFSLILESASTNQTSMYLCASSGDSPGYQPQHFGDGTRLSIL.

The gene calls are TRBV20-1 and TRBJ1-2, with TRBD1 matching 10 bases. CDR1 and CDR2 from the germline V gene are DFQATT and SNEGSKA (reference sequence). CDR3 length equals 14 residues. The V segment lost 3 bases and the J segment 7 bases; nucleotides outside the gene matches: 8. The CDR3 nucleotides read TGCAGTGCTAGGGACGGGACAGGGGCTGGTGGCTACACCTTC. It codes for CSARDGTGAGGYTF.

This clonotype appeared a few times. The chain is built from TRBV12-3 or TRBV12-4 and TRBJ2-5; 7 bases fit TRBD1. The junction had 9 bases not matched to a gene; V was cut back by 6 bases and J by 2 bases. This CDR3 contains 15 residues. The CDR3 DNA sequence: TGTGCCAGCAGCCGACAGGGTAATTCACAAGAGACCCAGTACTTC. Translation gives CASSRQGNSQETQYF.

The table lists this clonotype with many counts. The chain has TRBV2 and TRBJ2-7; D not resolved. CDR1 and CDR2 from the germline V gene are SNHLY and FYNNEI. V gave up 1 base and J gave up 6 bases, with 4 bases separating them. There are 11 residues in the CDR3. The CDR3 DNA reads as TGTGCCAGCAGTGAAGTAATCGAGCAGTACTTC. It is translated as CASSEVIEQYF.

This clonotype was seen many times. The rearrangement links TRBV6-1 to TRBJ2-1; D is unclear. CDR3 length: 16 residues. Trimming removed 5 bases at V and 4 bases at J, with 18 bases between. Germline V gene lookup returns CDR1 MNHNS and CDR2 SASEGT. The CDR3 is CASSFGPSPGYNEQFF. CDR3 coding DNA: TGTGCCAGCAGTTTCGGACCGTCCCCTGGATACAATGAGCAGTTCTTC.

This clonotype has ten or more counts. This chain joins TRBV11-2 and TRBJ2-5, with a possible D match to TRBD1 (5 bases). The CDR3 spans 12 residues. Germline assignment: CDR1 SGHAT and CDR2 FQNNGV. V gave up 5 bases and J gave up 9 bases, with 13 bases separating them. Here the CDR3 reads CASSLGDVAQYF. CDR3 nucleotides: TGTGCCAGCAGCCTAGGGGATGTCGCCCAGTACTTC. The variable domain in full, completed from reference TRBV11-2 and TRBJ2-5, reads EAGVAQSPRYKIIEKRQSVAFWCNPISGHATLYWYQQILGQGPKLLIQFQNNGVVDDSQLPKDRFSAERLKGVDSTLKIQPAKLEDSAVYLCASSLGDVAQYFGPGTRLLVL.

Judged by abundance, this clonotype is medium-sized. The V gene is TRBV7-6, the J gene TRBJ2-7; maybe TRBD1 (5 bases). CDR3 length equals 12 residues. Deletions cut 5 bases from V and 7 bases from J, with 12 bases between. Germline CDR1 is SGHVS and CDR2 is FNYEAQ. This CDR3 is CASSPQDKEQYF. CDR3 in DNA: TGTGCCAGCAGCCCTCAGGACAAAGAGCAGTACTTC. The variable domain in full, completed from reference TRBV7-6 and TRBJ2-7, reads GAGVSQSPRYKVTKRGQDVALRCDPISGHVSLYWYRQALGQGPEFLTYFNYEAQQDKSGLPNDRFSAERPEGSISTLTIQRTEQRDSAMYRCASSPQDKEQYFGPGTRLTVT.

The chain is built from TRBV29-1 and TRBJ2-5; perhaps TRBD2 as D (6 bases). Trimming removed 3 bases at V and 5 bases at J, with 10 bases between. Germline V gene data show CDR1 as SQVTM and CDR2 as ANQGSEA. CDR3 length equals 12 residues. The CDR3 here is CSVESGGETQYF. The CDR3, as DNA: TGCAGCGTTGAGAGTGGAGGGGAGACCCAGTACTTC.

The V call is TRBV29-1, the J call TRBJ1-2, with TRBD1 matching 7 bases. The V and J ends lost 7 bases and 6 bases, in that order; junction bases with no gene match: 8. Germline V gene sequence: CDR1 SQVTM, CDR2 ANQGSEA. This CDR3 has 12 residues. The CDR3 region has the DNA TGCAGCGCCGTGCAGGGGGGTGATGGCTACACCTTC. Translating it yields CSAVQGGDGYTF.

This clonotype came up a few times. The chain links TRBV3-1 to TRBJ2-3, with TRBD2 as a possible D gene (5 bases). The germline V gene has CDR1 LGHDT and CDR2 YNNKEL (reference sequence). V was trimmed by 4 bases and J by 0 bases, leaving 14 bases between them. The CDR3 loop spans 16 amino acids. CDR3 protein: CASSRRGPSSTDTQYF. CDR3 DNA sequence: TGTGCCAGCAGCCGACGAGGGCCTTCTAGCACAGATACGCAGTATTTT.

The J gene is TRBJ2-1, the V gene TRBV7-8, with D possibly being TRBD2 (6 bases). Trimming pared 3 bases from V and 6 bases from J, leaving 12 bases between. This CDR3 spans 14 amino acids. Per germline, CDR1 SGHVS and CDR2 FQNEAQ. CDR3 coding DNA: TGTGCCAGCAGCTTGCGGGGACTTGTCAATGAGCAGTTCTTC. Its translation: CASSLRGLVNEQFF.

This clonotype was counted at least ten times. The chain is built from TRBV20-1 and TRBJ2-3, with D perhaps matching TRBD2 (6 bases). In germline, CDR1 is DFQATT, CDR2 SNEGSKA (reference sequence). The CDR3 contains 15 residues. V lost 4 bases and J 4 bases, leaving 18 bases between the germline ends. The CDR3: CSAITGSSSPDTQYF. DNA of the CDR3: TGCAGTGCTATCACCGGGAGTAGTAGTCCAGATACGCAGTATTTT.

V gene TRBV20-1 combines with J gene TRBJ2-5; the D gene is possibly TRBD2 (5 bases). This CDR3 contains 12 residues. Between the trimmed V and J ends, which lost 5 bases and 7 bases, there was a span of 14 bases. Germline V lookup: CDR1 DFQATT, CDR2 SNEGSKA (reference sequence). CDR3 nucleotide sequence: TGCAGTGCTGGGGTCTCTGAGGGGACCCAGTACTTC. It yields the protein CSAGVSEGTQYF.